This T cell receptor beta chain was sequenced for a study of CD8 T cells in ankylosing spondylitis. General study findings and limits: Disease-associated clones were reportedly significantly overrepresented in matched ankylosing spondylitis synovial fluid. Certain motif variants had earlier been reported in reactive arthritis synovial fluid and blood.

It was by quantitative 5'-RACE with molecular barcodes that TCR beta libraries were made. Via MiXCR, TCRdb re-called the 5' RACE reads, giving one row per CDR3 protein. The repertoire holds 200,000 to 300,000 distinct CDR3 sequences, with approximately 11% as singletons. In this sample, this clonotype turned up a few times. Its target is not known. Trimming removed 1 base at V and 5 bases at J, with 6 bases between. CDR1 and CDR2 from the germline V gene are SQVTM and ANQGSEA. This CDR3 has 11 amino acids. The TCR comes from a male donor with ankylosing spondylitis or in good health (not recorded which). The rearrangement links TRBV29-1 to TRBJ2-7, with D possibly TRBD2 on 5 matching bases. The sequenced material came from blood, either unsorted or a sorted T cell fraction (not recorded which). The CDR3 nucleotides are TGCAGCGTTGAAGCCGGGAACGAGCAGTACTTC. Translating gives CSVEAGNEQYF.